This entry lists 24 T cell receptor beta chains sequenced from one sample in a study of neoadjuvant anti-PD-1 for oral cavity cancer. Sequenced by immunoSEQ multiplex PCR; TCRdb stores in-frame clones only, minus some. The top ten hold around 15% of the sample, which has around 24,000 clones, under 30% seen once. Stated time point: after neoadjuvant nivolumab, at surgical resection. This sample comprised tumor tissue, obtained after nivolumab (anti-PD-1) treatment. These receptors all stem from a person aged 40 to 85 with oral cavity squamous cell carcinoma.

This clone was observed a handful of times. The chain carries TRBV7-8 and TRBJ2-4; D call uncertain. Trimming took 5 bases from V and 1 from J, leaving 15 bases between them. This CDR3 has 16 amino acids. Germline CDR1 and CDR2: SGHVS and FQNEAQ. Here the CDR3 reads CASSLLVQAAKNIQYF. The CDR3 DNA sequence: TGTGCCAGCAGCCTTCTGGTCCAAGCGGCCAAAAACATTCAGTACTTC.

The rearrangement joins TRBV21-1 to TRBJ2-7. TRBV21-1 is designated a pseudogene. The CDR3 has 12 amino acids. CDR3: CASSKGNDEQYF. The CDR3, as DNA: TGTGCCAGCAGCAAAGGGAACGACGAGCAGTACTTC.

This chain uses TRBV7-6 with TRBJ1-2; D possibly corresponds to TRBD1 (5 bases). V lost 4 bases and J 3 bases, leaving 9 bases between the germline ends. Per the germline V gene, CDR1 is SGHVS and CDR2 is FNYEAQ. The CDR3 contains 13 residues. CDR3 protein: CASSSRGDYGYTF. In DNA form, the CDR3 reads TGTGCCAGCAGCTCCCGGGGGGACTATGGCTACACCTTC.

CDR3 sequence: CASSFTDRANTGELFF. The CDR3, as DNA: TGCGCCAGCAGCTTTACGGACAGGGCGAACACCGGGGAGCTGTTTTTT. The chain couples TRBV5-1 to TRBJ2-2, with 8 bases aligning to TRBD1. V was pared by 2 bases and J by 0 bases, with 3 bases of the junction left unmatched. Germline assignment: CDR1 SGHRS and CDR2 YFSETQ. There are 16 residues in the CDR3.

This clone has just a few counts. The V gene is TRBV28, the J gene TRBJ1-1; 7 bases fit TRBD1. In germline, CDR1 is MDHEN, CDR2 SYDVKM. J was trimmed by 1 base and V by 8 bases; bases with no gene match: 4. CDR3 size: 13 residues. The CDR3 DNA sequence: TGTGCCAGCCATGAGGGGGCGAACACTGAAGCTTTCTTT. Residues: CASHEGANTEAFF.

At least ten counts were recorded for this clone. The rearrangement joins TRBV19 to TRBJ1-6; D perhaps matches TRBD1 (6 bases). From germline, CDR1 is LNHDA and CDR2 SQIVND (reference sequence). The CDR3 has 13 amino acids. Trimming stripped 7 bases from V and 7 bases from J, with 11 bases between. The CDR3 coding sequence is TGTGCCAGTAAGAGACAGGCCAATTCACCCCTCCACTTT. Amino acid sequence: CASKRQANSPLHF.

The chain recombines TRBV15 with TRBJ1-1; 7 bases align to TRBD1. J gave up 7 bases and V 5 bases, and 4 bases lay outside the gene matches. The CDR3 extends over 12 amino acids. CDR1 and CDR2 from the germline V gene are LNHNV and YYDKDF (reference sequence). CDR3 protein: CATSRGGGEAFF. CDR3 nucleotide sequence: TGTGCCACCAGCCGAGGGGGCGGTGAAGCTTTCTTT.

This clone was observed a few times. V gene TRBV10-2 combines with J gene TRBJ2-7, with TRBD2 identical over 9 bases. CDR3 length: 15 residues. Germline V gene data show CDR1 as WSHSY and CDR2 as SAAADI. Trimming removed 0 bases from V and 6 bases from J; junction bases left unmatched: 6. Written as DNA, the CDR3 is TGCGCCAGCAGTGAGTCGATAGCGGGAGTTTCCGAGCAGTACTTC. Protein: CASSESIAGVSEQYF.

This clone was counted only a few times. The V and J genes are TRBV27 and TRBJ2-1, with D unresolved. The V and J ends lost 8 bases and 10 bases respectively, with 12 bases between them. The CDR3 sequence is 11 residues long. Germline values: CDR1 MNHEY, CDR2 SMNVEV (reference sequence). CDR3 bases: TGTGCCAGCCGCCTCCGGTGGGAGCAGTTCTTC. It is translated as CASRLRWEQFF.

J is TRBJ2-3 and V is TRBV6-4, with TRBD2 matching 10 bases. This CDR3 spans 15 amino acids. Germline lookup yields CDR1 MRHNA and CDR2 SNTAGT. J gave up 2 bases and V 3 bases, and 2 bases lay outside the gene matches. CDR3 protein: CASSETSGDTDTQYF. CDR3 in DNA: TGTGCCAGCAGTGAAACTAGCGGGGACACAGATACGCAGTATTTT.

The V and J genes are TRBV28 and TRBJ1-5, with TRBD1 as a possible D gene (5 bases). This CDR3 has 16 amino acids. Trimming took off 6 bases at V and 0 bases at J, with 15 bases between the two ends. Looked up from germline, CDR1 is MDHEN and CDR2 is SYDVKM. CDR3 sequence (DNA): TGTGCCAGCAGCTCTAAACAGGTTTATAGCAATCAGCCCCAGCATTTT. Translation gives CASSSKQVYSNQPQHF.

The chain recombines TRBV5-4 with TRBJ1-1; D ambiguous. Germline CDR1 and CDR2: SGHNT and YYREEE (reference sequence). V was cut by 2 bases and J by 5 bases, with 7 bases left in between. This CDR3 spans 12 amino acids. This chain's CDR3 is CASSFHNTEAFF. CDR3 sequence (DNA): TGTGCCAGCAGCTTTCATAATACTGAAGCTTTCTTT.

This clone showed up just a few times. This rearrangement joins TRBV4-1 to TRBJ1-2; D ambiguous. The CDR3 runs 13 residues. CDR1 and CDR2 (germline): MGHRA, YSYEKL. V lost 1 base and J 8 bases, leaving 11 bases between the germline ends. The CDR3 loop is CASSQVGLGGYTF. In DNA form, the CDR3 reads TGCGCCAGCAGCCAAGTAGGATTAGGGGGCTACACCTTC.

Many counts were recorded for this clone. The chain couples TRBV5-1 to TRBJ2-3; perhaps TRBD1 as D (5 bases). V was cut by 0 bases and J by 2 bases, with 13 bases left in between. This CDR3 has 16 amino acids. CDR1 SGHRS and CDR2 YFSETQ come from the germline V gene. The DNA of the CDR3 is TGCGCCAGCAGCTTGGTCCAGGGTAACCCCACAGATACGCAGTATTTT. This sequence encodes CASSLVQGNPTDTQYF.

This clone was seen a few times. J is TRBJ2-7 and V is TRBV6-6; 9 positions agree with TRBD1. V was pared by 4 bases and J by 7 bases, with 2 bases of the junction left unmatched. CDR1 and CDR2 (germline): MNHNY, SVGAGI (reference sequence). This CDR3 is built from 12 residues. Here the CDR3 reads CASSSGQGEQYF. CDR3 DNA sequence: TGTGCCAGCAGTTCCGGACAGGGGGAGCAGTACTTC.

This clone was seen only a few times. The chain employs TRBV27 and TRBJ2-5, with D possibly TRBD1 on 6 matching bases. The V end was cut by 4 bases, the J end by 5 bases, with 11 bases between. This CDR3 region has 13 residues. The germline gives CDR1 MNHEY, CDR2 SMNVEV (reference sequence). CDR3 loop: CASSSRGGETQYF. CDR3 nucleotide sequence: TGTGCCAGCAGTTCCAGGGGTGGGGAGACCCAGTACTTC.

This chain connects TRBV7-8 to TRBJ2-4; TRBD1 might be the D (5 bases). Germline V CDR1 and CDR2: SGHVS, FQNEAQ. The CDR3 is made up of 18 amino acids. Trimming removed 5 bases from V and 3 bases from J, with 23 bases in between. CDR3 sequence (DNA): TGTGCCAGCAGCGAGTACCCAGGGTTTAGTAGAGGCAAAAACATTCAGTACTTC. Its protein product is CASSEYPGFSRGKNIQYF.

The rearrangement links TRBV11-1 to TRBJ1-1, with D possibly being TRBD1 (5 bases). This CDR3 region has 13 residues. Per germline, CDR1 SGHAT and CDR2 FQDESV (reference sequence). Trimming stripped 4 bases from V and 4 bases from J, with 10 bases between. CDR3 loop: CASSYYQGTEAFF. In DNA form, the CDR3 reads TGTGCCAGCAGCTATTATCAGGGCACTGAAGCTTTCTTT.

This chain connects TRBV20-1 to TRBJ2-7; D ambiguous. V shed 0 bases and J shed 7 bases, with 7 bases lying between them. Per germline, CDR1 DFQATT and CDR2 SNEGSKA (reference sequence). The CDR3 has 11 residues. The CDR3 DNA reads TGCAGTGCTAGAGATGGCAGGGAGCAGTACTTC. Its translation: CSARDGREQYF.

The genes are TRBV15 and TRBJ2-7; 8 positions match TRBD2. CDR1 is LNHNV, CDR2 YYDKDF, per germline (reference sequence). The J segment lost 4 bases and the V segment lost 4 bases, leaving 9 bases of the junction unmatched. This CDR3 has 15 residues. The CDR3 spells CATSTPASGSYEQYF. CDR3 coding DNA: TGTGCCACCAGCACACCAGCTAGCGGGTCGTACGAGCAGTACTTC.

The chain carries TRBV27 and TRBJ1-1, with a tentative D call TRBD1 (5 bases). Trimming left V 5 bases short and J 1 base short, with 17 bases between. Germline V lookup: CDR1 MNHEY, CDR2 SMNVEV (reference sequence). This CDR3 is 16 amino acids long. In DNA, the CDR3 is TGTGCCAGCAGTCGAATGGGGGTTCGAAGGAACACTGAAGCTTTCTTT. This translates into CASSRMGVRRNTEAFF.

The chain employs TRBV18 and TRBJ1-1, with D maybe TRBD1 (5 bases). The CDR3 spans 14 residues. The germline V gene encodes CDR1 KGHSH and CDR2 LQKENI. V was cut by 3 bases and J by 1 base, with 9 bases left in between. CDR3 sequence reads: CASSPGRENTEAFF. The CDR3 bases are TGTGCCAGCTCACCGGGACGGGAGAACACTGAAGCTTTCTTT.

This clone was seen a few times. This chain connects TRBV15 to TRBJ2-1; no clear D. Germline CDR1 and CDR2: LNHNV and YYDKDF (reference sequence). This CDR3 comprises 16 residues. Trimming took 3 bases from V and 0 from J, leaving 12 bases between them. CDR3 nucleotide sequence: TGTGCCACCAGCAGGGATTTCTCAAGCTCCTACAATGAGCAGTTCTTC. Protein sequence: CATSRDFSSSYNEQFF.

This clone has only a few counts. The chain uses TRBV7-6 and TRBJ2-2; 10 nucleotides line up with TRBD1. The germline V gene has CDR1 SGHVS and CDR2 FNYEAQ. V shed 1 base, J shed 3 bases, and the junction held 2 bases outside the gene matches. The CDR3 length is 16 residues. Here the CDR3 reads CASSLGGTGDTGELFF. DNA for the CDR3: TGTGCCAGCAGCTTAGGGGGGACAGGGGACACCGGGGAGCTGTTTTTT.